This T cell receptor beta chain was captured in a study of blood T cell repertoires in COVID-19. Study-level background: The analysed material was cDNA or gDNA that came from T cells, B-cell-depleted T cells, or PBMCs.

V was clipped by 2 bases and J by 3 bases; unmatched bases: 17. Germline V gene sequence: CDR1 LGHDT, CDR2 YNNKEL (reference sequence). The CDR3 length is 19 residues. Study processing details: Scientists estimated how many nucleated cells there were by amplifying reference gene primers. Profiling relied on immunoSEQ multiplex PCR, and the TCRdb table lists in-frame clones only, not all of them. V, J and clone size reflect that table, while D and trimming were determined from the DNA. The sample includes over 60,000 clones, more than 75% seen only once; the top ten take roughly 15%. The sequence was collected from a woman of 80 years or more with acute or convalescent COVID-19. V and J are TRBV3-1 (or the pseudogene TRBV3-2) and TRBJ2-7; TRBD2 matches at 9 bases. Sequencing input: peripheral blood. The CDR3 here is CASSQISREGRSFGYEQYF. The DNA for the CDR3 is TGTGCCAGCAGCCAAATATCGCGGGAGGGCCGGTCTTTTGGCTACGAGCAGTACTTC.